Following are 18 T cell receptor beta chains from one sample sequenced in a study of CXCR3-negative and CXCR3-positive naive CD8 T cells. The study made its TRB cDNA libraries by 5' RACE, adding UMI labels. TCRdb reprocessed the 5' RACE reads and stores each CDR3 protein as one record, lacking DNA. Here the sample table reports about 92,000 distinct CDR3 sequences. Sequenced sample: naive CXCR3- CD8+ T cells from blood. Subset in this sample: CD45RO-CCR7+CD27+CD95- naive CD8+ T cells lacking CXCR3 (TNR3-). These receptors all stem from a human donor in good health. Some clones in this sample may be carry-over from other donors' samples.

J is TRBJ2-2 and V is TRBV13; TCRdb designates TRBD1, a call that cannot be tested without DNA. The CDR3 covers 14 residues. The germline gives CDR1 PRHDT, CDR2 FYEKMQ (reference sequence). The CDR3 spells CASKGGTNTGELFF.

The gene calls are TRBV12-3 or TRBV12-4 and TRBJ2-1; no DNA is available, so the TRBD2 call from TCRdb remains unchecked. The CDR3 sequence is 15 residues long. The CDR3 spells CASSFASGSVYEQFF.

The CDR3 here is CASSSGLAGEQYF. The gene calls are TRBV7-3 and TRBJ2-7; there is no DNA to check the TCRdb D call of TRBD2. The CDR3 is 13 amino acids. Germline CDR1 and CDR2: SGHTA and FQGTGA.

The genes are TRBV6-4 and TRBJ2-3; TCRdb's D call, TRBD2, is unchecked because there is no DNA. The germline V gene has CDR1 MRHNA and CDR2 SNTAGT. The CDR3 runs to 15 residues. The CDR3 sequence is CASSPSGGASDTQYF.

The chain employs TRBV2 and TRBJ2-5; checking the TCRdb D call of TRBD1 is not possible without DNA. The length of the CDR3 is 14 residues. The germline gives CDR1 SNHLY, CDR2 FYNNEI. The chain's CDR3 is CASSEAGGEETQYF.

The chain couples TRBV12-3 or TRBV12-4 to TRBJ2-3; TCRdb returns TRBD1, unconfirmable since there is no DNA. The CDR3 totals 14 residues. The CDR3 sequence is CASFPGGPADTQYF.

This chain connects TRBV11-3 to TRBJ2-1; the TRBD2 assignment by TCRdb is unverifiable without DNA. Germline CDR1 reads SGHNT; CDR2 reads YENEEA. The CDR3 consists of 19 residues. This chain's CDR3 is CASSSPRGTSGTPGNEQFF.

The chain combines TRBV20-1 with TRBJ2-1; TCRdb outputs TRBD2, but without DNA this stays unchecked. The CDR3 is made up of 16 amino acids. Per germline, CDR1 DFQATT and CDR2 SNEGSKA (reference sequence). The CDR3 region is CSARELAGGPVNEQFF.

V gene TRBV15 combines with J gene TRBJ2-2; TCRdb indicates TRBD1, and absent DNA this call remains unverified. This CDR3 contains 15 residues. Looked up from germline, CDR1 is LNHNV and CDR2 is YYDKDF (reference sequence). CDR3 loop: CATSRGQGVVGELFF.

This chain joins TRBV10-3 and TRBJ2-3. The CDR3 runs to 13 residues. CDR1 and CDR2 (germline): ENHRY, SYGVKD. CDR3 amino acids: CAITSQLLDTQYF.

The chain uses TRBV7-9 and TRBJ2-2; absent DNA, TCRdb's TRBD1 call cannot be checked. The germline V gene encodes CDR1 SEHNR and CDR2 FQNEAQ (reference sequence). CDR3 length: 18 residues. The CDR3 here is CASSSNRYQGELTGELFF.

The rearrangement joins TRBV20-1 to TRBJ2-5; with no DNA, the TCRdb D assignment of TRBD2 cannot be verified. The CDR3 sequence is 14 residues long. Germline V gene data show CDR1 as DFQATT and CDR2 as SNEGSKA (reference sequence). This CDR3 reads CSASPRLAMETQYF.

The rearrangement joins TRBV12-3 or TRBV12-4 to TRBJ1-5; TCRdb reports TRBD1, a call that lacks DNA to check it against. This CDR3 has 14 amino acids. The CDR3 here is CASSPDRGNQPQHF.

The chain joins TRBV5-5 to TRBJ2-2; TCRdb returns TRBD2, unconfirmable since there is no DNA. CDR3 length equals 18 residues. Germline V gene data show CDR1 as SGHKS and CDR2 as YYEKEE (reference sequence). The CDR3 is CASSPLGLAGANTGELFF.

The chain combines TRBV7-2 with TRBJ2-3. This CDR3 region has 13 residues. Looked up from germline, CDR1 is SGHTA and CDR2 is FQGNSA. CDR3 region: CASSFLAADTQYF.

The genes are TRBV4-1 and TRBJ2-2; the TRBD1 assignment by TCRdb is unverifiable without DNA. This CDR3 has 14 residues. The germline CDR1 and CDR2 sequences are MGHRA and YSYEKL. The CDR3 loop reads CASSQGGGAGELFF.

The chain combines TRBV15 with TRBJ1-5; TCRdb selects TRBD1, and the lack of DNA leaves this call unchecked. This CDR3 is 18 amino acids long. Germline assignment: CDR1 LNHNV and CDR2 YYDKDF (reference sequence). The CDR3: CATSRALGQGFSNQPQHF.

V usage is TRBV19 and J usage is TRBJ1-1. Germline CDR1 reads LNHDA; CDR2 reads SQIVND (reference sequence). The CDR3 extends over 14 amino acids. The CDR3 loop is CASSEGPAATEAFF. The full variable domain, with the rest looked up from reference TRBV19 and TRBJ1-1, is DGGITQSPKYLFRKEGQNVTLSCEQNLNHDAMYWYRQDPGQGLRLIYYSQIVNDFQKGDIAEGYSVSREKKESFPLTVTSAQKNPTAFYLCASSEGPAATEAFFGQGTRLTVV.